The present T cell receptor beta chain was sequenced within a study of blood T cell repertoires in COVID-19. On the study more broadly: COVID-19 samples collected from the United States, Italy and Spain covered acute and convalescent phases.

Per germline, CDR1 MGHRA and CDR2 YSYEKL. Trimming removed 4 bases at V and 3 bases at J, with 13 bases between. The CDR3 has 14 residues. Using immunoSEQ multiplex PCR, the repertoire was profiled, and TCRdb retains in-frame clones only, with some absent. The table records 150,000 to 200,000 clones, about 83% of them present only once. This clone was counted once. The rearrangement uses TRBV4-1 and TRBJ2-7; the D gene is possibly TRBD2 (5 bases). Material for sequencing was peripheral blood. This TCR derives from a woman younger than 30 who had recovered from COVID-19. The CDR3 reads CASSPSPSGYEQYF. The DNA for the CDR3 is TGCGCCAGCAGCCCAAGCCCAAGCGGCTACGAGCAGTACTTC.